The subject of this entry is one T cell receptor (beta chain). The CDR3 is 14 amino acids. V lost 2 bases, J lost 4 bases, and 11 bases lay in between. Germline-derived CDR1 and CDR2 are SNHLY and FYNNEI. Libraries were prepared by immunoSEQ multiplex PCR; TCRdb keeps only in-frame clonotypes and omits some of them. The data show roughly 200,000 clones, with roughly 94% seen just once and approximately 1.6% held by the top ten. The entry originates in a study of control samples from healthy donors and cancer patients. The sequence was obtained from a man between 50 and 59 years old in good health. Sample: blood. The chain has TRBV2 and TRBJ1-2; D call uncertain. The CDR3 here is CASSERFDGYGYTF. The CDR3 DNA follows: TGTGCCAGCAGTGAAAGGTTTGATGGCTATGGCTACACCTTC.